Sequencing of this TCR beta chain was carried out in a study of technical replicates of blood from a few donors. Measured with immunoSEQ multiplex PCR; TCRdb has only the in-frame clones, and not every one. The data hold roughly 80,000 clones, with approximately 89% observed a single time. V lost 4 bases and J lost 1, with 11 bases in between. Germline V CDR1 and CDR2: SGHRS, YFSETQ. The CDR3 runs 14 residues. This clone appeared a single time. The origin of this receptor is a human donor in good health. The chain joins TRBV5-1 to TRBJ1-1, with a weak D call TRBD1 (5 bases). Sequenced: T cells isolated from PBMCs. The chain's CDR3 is CASSPSQGNTEAFF. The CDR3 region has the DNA TGCGCCAGCAGCCCGTCGCAGGGGAACACTGAAGCTTTCTTT.